This entry lists 21 T cell receptor beta chains sequenced from one sample in a study of blood T cells in healthy people across ages. The second PCR ran roughly 6 to 12 cycles with a sample-barcoded 5' primer and J-beta primers. MiXCR, applied by TCRdb to the 5' RACE reads, yields one record per CDR3 protein. The sample has 700,000 to 900,000 distinct CDR3 sequences, roughly 24% seen once. Another study also made use of these data, one on T cells of mothers and their children.

The specimen was blood. These receptors were collected from a boy between 10 and 17 years old in good health.

This chain links TRBV28 with TRBJ2-5, with 8 positions matching TRBD2. Germline lookup yields CDR1 MDHEN and CDR2 SYDVKM. V was clipped by 4 bases and J by 4 bases; unmatched bases: 11. This CDR3 contains 16 residues. The CDR3 nucleotides are TGTGCCAGCAGTTCCCACCGAAGCGCGGGGGGAGAGACCCAGTACTTC. Protein sequence: CASSSHRSAGGETQYF.

This chain links TRBV5-1 with TRBJ2-3; TRBD2 matches at 16 bases. There are 16 residues in the CDR3. In germline, CDR1 is SGHRS, CDR2 YFSETQ. V lost 3 bases, J lost 8 bases, and 6 bases stayed unmatched. CDR3 DNA: TGCGCCAGCAGCTCGGGACTAGCGGGGGGGCCGAGTACGCAGTATTTT. Its protein is CASSSGLAGGPSTQYF.

This clonotype came up a few times. The chain employs TRBV5-1 and TRBJ2-1; TRBD2 aligns across 7 bases. From germline, CDR1 is SGHRS and CDR2 YFSETQ. The V gene end was trimmed by 5 bases and the J gene end by 5 bases; junction bases not matched to a gene: 10. CDR3 length: 15 amino acids. The CDR3 sequence: CASSLAVPGDNEQFF. The CDR3 region has the DNA TGCGCCAGCAGTCTAGCGGTTCCTGGGGACAATGAGCAGTTCTTC. Full variable domain (outside the CDR3, taken from reference TRBV5-1 and TRBJ2-1): KAGVTQTPRYLIKTRGQQVTLSCSPISGHRSVSWYQQTPGQGLQFLFEYFSETQRNKGNFPGRFSGRQFSNSRSEMNVSTLELGDSALYLCASSLAVPGDNEQFFGPGTRLTVL.

V is TRBV2 and J is TRBJ1-4; D gene ambiguous. The germline gives CDR1 SNHLY, CDR2 FYNNEI. The V and J ends lost 4 bases and 3 bases respectively, with 6 bases between them. This CDR3 contains 13 residues. CDR3 in amino acids: CASSGPANEKLFF. The CDR3 region has the DNA TGTGCCAGCAGTGGGCCCGCTAATGAAAAACTGTTTTTT.

This clonotype has only one observation. The chain has TRBV7-9 and TRBJ1-5, with TRBD1 as a possible D gene (5 bases). Germline V gives CDR1 SEHNR, CDR2 FQNEAQ (reference sequence). V shed 5 bases and J shed 0 bases, with 11 bases lying between them. The CDR3 totals 15 residues. The CDR3 here is CASSLGTDSNQPQHF. CDR3 DNA: TGTGCCAGCAGCCTGGGGACCGATAGCAATCAGCCCCAGCATTTT.

This clonotype was detected a few times. The J gene is TRBJ1-1, the V gene TRBV29-1; a possible D gene is TRBD1 (5 bases). V was shortened by 5 bases and J by 0 bases, with 7 bases between the two germline ends. Germline values: CDR1 SQVTM, CDR2 ANQGSEA. CDR3 length: 12 amino acids. The CDR3, as DNA: TGCAGCGTTCAGGGTATGAACACTGAAGCTTTCTTT. Translating it yields CSVQGMNTEAFF.

This clonotype was seen only a few times. The chain couples TRBV10-2 to TRBJ2-5, with D possibly matching TRBD2 (7 bases). Germline lookup yields CDR1 WSHSY and CDR2 SAAADI. The CDR3 spans 13 residues. V dropped 11 bases and J dropped 5 bases, with 18 bases sitting between them. The CDR3 nucleotides read TGCGCCCCCAACGCGGGGGCCGGGGAGACCCAGTACTTC. Translation: CAPNAGAGETQYF.

The chain has TRBV30 and TRBJ1-2, with a tentative D call TRBD1 (6 bases). Looked up from germline, CDR1 is GTSNPN and CDR2 is SVGIG (reference sequence). The length of the CDR3 is 13 residues. The V end lost 2 bases, the J end lost 4 bases, and 11 bases lay between the germline ends. The CDR3 DNA reads TGTGCCTGGAGTCCGACAGGAATCTATGGCTACACCTTC. This sequence encodes CAWSPTGIYGYTF.

The chain recombines TRBV12-5 with TRBJ2-5; possible D gene TRBD2, 6 bases. The CDR3 contains 16 residues. The germline CDR1 and CDR2 sequences are LGHNT and FRNRAP. With 1 base removed from V and 2 bases from J, the gap between germline ends came to 14 bases. The DNA for the CDR3 is TGTGCTAGTGGTTTGGGCCCCGGAGGGCAACAAGAGACCCAGTACTTC. It codes for CASGLGPGGQQETQYF.

In this sample, this clonotype turned up a few times. The chain joins TRBV10-1 to TRBJ2-4; 13 bases are shared with TRBD2. Germline V lookup: CDR1 WNHNN, CDR2 SYGVQD (reference sequence). This CDR3 region has 17 residues. V shed 2 bases and J 9 bases; nucleotides not matched to a gene: 10. This CDR3 is CASSEGRLAGGRAIQYF. The CDR3 DNA reads as TGCGCCAGCAGTGAGGGGCGACTAGCGGGAGGAAGGGCCATTCAGTACTTC.

This clonotype was recorded a few times. This rearrangement joins TRBV27 to TRBJ1-3; D perhaps matches TRBD1 (5 bases). Germline V CDR1 and CDR2: MNHEY, SMNVEV (reference sequence). With 5 bases removed from V and 0 bases from J, the gap between germline ends came to 11 bases. CDR3 length: 15 residues. DNA of the CDR3: TGTGCCAGCAGTCCGTCTCAGGGCTCTGGAAACACCATATATTTT. It yields the protein CASSPSQGSGNTIYF.

This clonotype has more than one count but fewer than ten. This CDR3 reads CSVQDRGRKNIQYF. As DNA, the CDR3 is TGCAGCGTCCAGGACAGGGGGCGCAAAAACATTCAGTACTTC. This sequence joins TRBV29-1 and TRBJ2-4, with 11 bases aligning to TRBD1. V shed 6 bases, J shed 3 bases, and the junction held 4 bases outside the gene matches. The V gene's germline CDR1 is SQVTM and CDR2 ANQGSEA. CDR3 length: 14 amino acids.

The rearrangement joins TRBV29-1 to TRBJ1-2, with 9 nucleotides matching TRBD1. The CDR3 is 12 residues long. CDR1 is SQVTM, CDR2 ANQGSEA, per germline. V lost 4 bases, J lost 6 bases, and 3 bases stayed unmatched. CDR3 coding DNA: TGCAGCGTTGTTGACAGGGGGGATGGCTACACCTTC. This gives the protein CSVVDRGDGYTF. The full variable domain, rest sourced from reference TRBV29-1 and TRBJ1-2, is SAVISQKPSRDICQRGTSLTIQCQVDSQVTMMFWYRQQPGQSLTLIATANQGSEATYESGFVIDKFPISRPNLTFSTLTVSNMSPEDSSIYLCSVVDRGDGYTFGSGTRLTVV.

In its sample, this clonotype was seen a few times. The chain combines TRBV6-2 or TRBV6-3 with TRBJ1-2; no definite D call. The germline V gene has CDR1 MNHEY and CDR2 SVGEGT. Between the trimmed V and J ends, which lost 6 bases and 4 bases, there was a span of 9 bases. This CDR3 is 12 amino acids long. The CDR3 sequence is CASSPIGYGYTF. As DNA, the CDR3 is TGTGCCAGCAGCCCCATCGGCTATGGCTACACCTTC.

The CDR3 is CSASGGNGYTF. DNA for the CDR3: TGCAGTGCTTCAGGGGGGAATGGCTACACCTTC. The chain joins TRBV20-1 to TRBJ1-2; 7 bases match TRBD1. The CDR3 runs to 11 residues. The junction had 3 bases not matched to a gene; V was cut back by 5 bases and J by 6 bases. CDR1 DFQATT and CDR2 SNEGSKA come from the germline V gene (reference sequence).

CDR3 in amino acids: CAIAEGGVDGYTF. CDR3 in DNA: TGTGCCATCGCCGAGGGTGGGGTCGACGGCTACACCTTC. The chain employs TRBV10-3 and TRBJ1-2; D ambiguous. Germline-derived CDR1 and CDR2 are ENHRY and SYGVKD. This CDR3 contains 13 residues. The V gene lost 8 bases and the J gene lost 8 bases, with 18 bases spanning the gap.

The chain links TRBV19 to TRBJ1-3; D unresolved. V was clipped by 5 bases and J by 0 bases, with 11 bases between them. Germline V gene lookup returns CDR1 LNHDA and CDR2 SQIVND (reference sequence). The length of the CDR3 is 15 residues. CDR3 coding DNA: TGTGCCAGTAGTGACCCCAACACCTCTGGAAACACCATATATTTT. It encodes CASSDPNTSGNTIYF.

The chain couples TRBV29-1 to TRBJ2-7, with 8 bases lining up with TRBD1. Germline lookup yields CDR1 SQVTM and CDR2 ANQGSEA. This CDR3 is 16 amino acids long. Losses at the gene ends were 4 bases for V and 0 bases for J; bases not matched to a gene: 11. CDR3 DNA sequence: TGCAGCGTTGGGGGGCCGGGACAGGACCACTCCTACGAGCAGTACTTC. Translated, it gives CSVGGPGQDHSYEQYF.

CDR3 sequence (DNA): TGTGCCAGCAGTTACGGGGCAGGGCCCCGTTTCTTT. It is translated as CASSYGAGPRFF. This chain links TRBV6-5 with TRBJ1-1, with D maybe TRBD1 (5 bases). Deletions cut 2 bases from V and 13 bases from J, with 14 bases between. Per the germline V gene, CDR1 is MNHEY and CDR2 is SVGAGI. The CDR3 totals 12 residues.

There are a few counts of this clonotype. The V gene is TRBV7-9, the J gene TRBJ2-5; D remains ambiguous. The DNA end is more similar to TRBJ2-7, so the J call may be wrong. Germline CDR1 is SEHNR and CDR2 is FQNEAQ (reference sequence). The CDR3 runs to 13 residues. The chain's CDR3 is CASSLRARYEQYF. Written as DNA, the CDR3 is TGTGCCAGCAGCCTAAGGGCCCGCTACGAGCAGTACTTC.

This sequence joins TRBV15 and TRBJ2-3, with TRBD1 matching over 8 bases. With 0 bases clipped from V and 2 bases from J, the junction kept 10 bases outside the gene matches. The V gene's germline CDR1 is LNHNV and CDR2 YYDKDF (reference sequence). The length of the CDR3 is 18 residues. The DNA for the CDR3 is TGTGCCACCAGCAGAGAGGGGGGCCGGGACAGGCTCACAGATACGCAGTATTTT. This gives the protein CATSREGGRDRLTDTQYF.